This T cell receptor (beta chain) derives from a study of neurological immune-mediated disorders. The overall study: For the approximately 35 multiple sclerosis patients, the disease was relapsing-remitting in roughly 31 and secondary progressive in 3. General study results and limits: The multiple sclerosis repertoire cluster had no clinical or MRI feature associated with it.

The authors made cDNA by 5'RACE with 10-nucleotide random UMIs. One entry per CDR3 protein results from TCRdb running MiXCR on the 5' RACE reads. Of approximately 51,000 distinct CDR3 sequences detected, 3% to 3.5% appear once; the ten largest clones hold about 5.5%. Unsorted libraries were generated from 2 million PBMCs. These cells had been stored in RNAlater at -80 C. On this clonotype: Its antigen is currently unknown.

Germline V gene sequence: CDR1 SGHRS, CDR2 YFSETQ. The CDR3 has 14 residues. V lost 4 bases, J lost 3 bases, and 13 bases lay in between. This chain links TRBV5-1 with TRBJ1-1, with D unclear. This receptor was obtained from a man aged 40-55 years with multiple sclerosis. The sequenced material came from PBMCs. CDR3 in amino acids: CASSHAAVDTEAFF. CDR3 bases: TGCGCCAGCAGCCATGCAGCAGTGGACACTGAAGCTTTCTTT. The whole variable domain, remainder taken from reference TRBV5-1 and TRBJ1-1, is KAGVTQTPRYLIKTRGQQVTLSCSPISGHRSVSWYQQTPGQGLQFLFEYFSETQRNKGNFPGRFSGRQFSNSRSEMNVSTLELGDSALYLCASSHAAVDTEAFFGQGTRLTVV.